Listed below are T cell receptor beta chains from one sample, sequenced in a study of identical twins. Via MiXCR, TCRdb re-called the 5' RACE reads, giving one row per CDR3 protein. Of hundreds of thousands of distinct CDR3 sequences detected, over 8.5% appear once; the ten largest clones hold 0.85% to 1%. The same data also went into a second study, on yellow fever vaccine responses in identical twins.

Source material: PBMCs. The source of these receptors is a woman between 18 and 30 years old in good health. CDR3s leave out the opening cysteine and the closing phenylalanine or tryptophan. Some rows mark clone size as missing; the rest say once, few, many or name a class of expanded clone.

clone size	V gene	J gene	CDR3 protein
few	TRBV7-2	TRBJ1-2	ASSLVGEGGYT
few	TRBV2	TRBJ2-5	ASSEAPGPYGETQY
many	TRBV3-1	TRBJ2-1	ASSSSGLAGNNEQF
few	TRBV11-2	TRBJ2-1	ASSQRLAGGISYNEQF
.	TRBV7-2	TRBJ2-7	ASSLVPRTTYEQY
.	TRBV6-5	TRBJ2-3	ASSYSSGVTDTQY
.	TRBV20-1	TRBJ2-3	SAPGQASTDTQY
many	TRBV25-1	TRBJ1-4	ASRQSGDEKLF
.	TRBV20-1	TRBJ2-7	SARPRGTGIGRPRYEQY
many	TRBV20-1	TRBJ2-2	SASGGEATGELF
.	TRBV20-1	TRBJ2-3	SARSGGDTQY
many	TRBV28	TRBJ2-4	ASSQDAAKNIQY
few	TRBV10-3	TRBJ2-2	AISESQGAAGELF
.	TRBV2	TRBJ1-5	ASSEPSAVGYSNQPQH
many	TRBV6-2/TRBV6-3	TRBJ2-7	ASSYLLREGEQY
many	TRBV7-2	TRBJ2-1	ASSLDPSGYNEQF
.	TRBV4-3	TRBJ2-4	ASSQEAGQGGVKVKNIQY
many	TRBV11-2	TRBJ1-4	ASSGERGIGTGDEKLF
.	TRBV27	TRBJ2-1	ASSFSGGQVHIGQF
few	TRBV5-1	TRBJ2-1	ASSLEGAGGPYNEQF